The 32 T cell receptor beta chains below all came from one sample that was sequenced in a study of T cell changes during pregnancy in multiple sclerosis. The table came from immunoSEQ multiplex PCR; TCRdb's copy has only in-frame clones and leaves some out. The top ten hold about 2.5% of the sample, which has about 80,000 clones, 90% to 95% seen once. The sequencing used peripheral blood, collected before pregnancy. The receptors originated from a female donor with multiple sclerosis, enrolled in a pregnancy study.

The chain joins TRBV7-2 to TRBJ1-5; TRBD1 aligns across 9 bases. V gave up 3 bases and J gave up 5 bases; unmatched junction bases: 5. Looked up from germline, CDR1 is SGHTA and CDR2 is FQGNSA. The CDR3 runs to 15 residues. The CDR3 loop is CASSFWGTGYQPQHF. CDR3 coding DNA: TGTGCCAGCAGCTTTTGGGGGACAGGGTATCAGCCCCAGCATTTT.

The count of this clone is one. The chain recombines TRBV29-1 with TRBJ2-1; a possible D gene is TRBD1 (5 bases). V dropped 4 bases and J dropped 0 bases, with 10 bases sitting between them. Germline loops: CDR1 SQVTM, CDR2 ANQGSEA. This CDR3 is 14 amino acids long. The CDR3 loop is CSVGTGSSYNEQFF. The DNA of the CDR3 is TGCAGCGTTGGTACAGGAAGCTCCTACAATGAGCAGTTCTTC.

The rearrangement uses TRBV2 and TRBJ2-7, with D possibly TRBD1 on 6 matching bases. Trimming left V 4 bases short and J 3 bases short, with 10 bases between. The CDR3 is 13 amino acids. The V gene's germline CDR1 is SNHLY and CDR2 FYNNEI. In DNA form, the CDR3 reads TGTGCCAGCAGTGTTGCCAGGGGCTACGAGCAGTACTTC. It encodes CASSVARGYEQYF.

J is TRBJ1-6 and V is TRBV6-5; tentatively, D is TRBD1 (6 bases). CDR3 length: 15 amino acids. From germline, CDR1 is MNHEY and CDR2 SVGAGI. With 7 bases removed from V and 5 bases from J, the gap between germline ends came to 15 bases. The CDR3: CASNIRDTHNSPLHF. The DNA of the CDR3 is TGTGCCAGCAATATCCGGGACACCCATAATTCACCCCTCCACTTT.

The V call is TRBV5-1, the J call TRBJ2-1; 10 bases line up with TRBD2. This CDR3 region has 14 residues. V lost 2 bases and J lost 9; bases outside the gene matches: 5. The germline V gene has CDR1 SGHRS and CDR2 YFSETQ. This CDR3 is CASSLAGGNSEQFF. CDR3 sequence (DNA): TGCGCCAGCAGCTTAGCGGGAGGGAATAGTGAGCAGTTCTTC.

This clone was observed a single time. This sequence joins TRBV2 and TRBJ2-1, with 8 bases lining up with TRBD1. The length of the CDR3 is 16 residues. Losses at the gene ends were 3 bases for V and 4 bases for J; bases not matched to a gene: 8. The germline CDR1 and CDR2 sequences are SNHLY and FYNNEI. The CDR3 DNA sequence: TGTGCCAGCAGTGATCGGCGACAGGGGACGTACAATGAGCAGTTCTTC. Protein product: CASSDRRQGTYNEQFF.

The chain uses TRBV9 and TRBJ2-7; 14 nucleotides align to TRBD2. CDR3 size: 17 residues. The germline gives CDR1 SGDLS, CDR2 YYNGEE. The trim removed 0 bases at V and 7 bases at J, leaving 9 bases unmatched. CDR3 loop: CASSVEVGGLAGDEQYF. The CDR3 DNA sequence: TGTGCCAGCAGCGTAGAGGTTGGGGGACTAGCGGGAGATGAGCAGTACTTC.

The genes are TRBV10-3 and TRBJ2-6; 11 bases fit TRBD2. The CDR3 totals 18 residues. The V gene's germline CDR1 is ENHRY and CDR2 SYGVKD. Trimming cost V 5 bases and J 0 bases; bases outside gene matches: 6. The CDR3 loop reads CAISWTGTSGSGANVLTF. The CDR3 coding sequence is TGTGCCATCAGTTGGACCGGGACTAGCGGCTCTGGGGCCAACGTCCTGACTTTC.

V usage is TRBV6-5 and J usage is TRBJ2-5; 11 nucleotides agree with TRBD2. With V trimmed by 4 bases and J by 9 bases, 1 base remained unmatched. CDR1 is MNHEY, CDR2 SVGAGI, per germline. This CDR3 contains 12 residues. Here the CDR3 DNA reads TGTGCCAGCAGTTTGACTAGCGGGGCCCAGTACTTC. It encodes CASSLTSGAQYF.

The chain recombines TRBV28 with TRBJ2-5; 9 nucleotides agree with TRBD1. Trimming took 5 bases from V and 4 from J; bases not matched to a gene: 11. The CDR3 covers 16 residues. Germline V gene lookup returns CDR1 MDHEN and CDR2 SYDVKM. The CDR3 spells CASSAPPGQGLETQYF. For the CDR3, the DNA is TGTGCCAGCAGTGCACCTCCGGGACAGGGATTAGAGACCCAGTACTTC.

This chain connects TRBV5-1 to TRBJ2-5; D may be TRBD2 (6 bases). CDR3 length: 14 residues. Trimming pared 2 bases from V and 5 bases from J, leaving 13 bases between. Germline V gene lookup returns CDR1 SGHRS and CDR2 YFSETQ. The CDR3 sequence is CASSLSGPEETQYF. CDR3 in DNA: TGCGCCAGCAGCTTAAGCGGGCCCGAGGAGACCCAGTACTTC. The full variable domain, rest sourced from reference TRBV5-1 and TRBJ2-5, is KAGVTQTPRYLIKTRGQQVTLSCSPISGHRSVSWYQQTPGQGLQFLFEYFSETQRNKGNFPGRFSGRQFSNSRSEMNVSTLELGDSALYLCASSLSGPEETQYFGPGTRLLVL.

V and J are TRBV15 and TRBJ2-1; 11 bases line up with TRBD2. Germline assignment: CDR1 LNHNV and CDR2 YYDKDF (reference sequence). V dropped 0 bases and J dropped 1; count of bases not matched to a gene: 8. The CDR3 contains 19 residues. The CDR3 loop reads CATSRDRASGRQSYNEQFF. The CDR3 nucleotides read TGTGCCACCAGCAGAGATCGGGCTAGCGGGAGGCAATCCTACAATGAGCAGTTCTTC.

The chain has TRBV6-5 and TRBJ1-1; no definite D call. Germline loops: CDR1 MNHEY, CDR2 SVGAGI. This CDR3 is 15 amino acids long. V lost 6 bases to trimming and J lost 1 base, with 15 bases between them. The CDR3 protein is CASRTGNTKNTEAFF. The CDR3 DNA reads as TGTGCCAGCAGGACGGGAAATACAAAGAACACTGAAGCTTTCTTT.

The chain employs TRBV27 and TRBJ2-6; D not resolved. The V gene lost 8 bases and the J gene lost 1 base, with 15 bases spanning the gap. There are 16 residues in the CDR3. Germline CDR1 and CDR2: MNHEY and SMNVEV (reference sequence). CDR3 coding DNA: TGTGCCAGCGGCGACGACATTGGGTCTGGGGCCAACGTCCTGACTTTC. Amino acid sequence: CASGDDIGSGANVLTF.

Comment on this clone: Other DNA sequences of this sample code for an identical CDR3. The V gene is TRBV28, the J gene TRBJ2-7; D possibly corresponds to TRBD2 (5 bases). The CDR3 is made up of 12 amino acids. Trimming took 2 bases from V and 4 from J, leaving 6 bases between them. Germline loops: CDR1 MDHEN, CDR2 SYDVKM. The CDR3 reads CASSLPGYEQYF. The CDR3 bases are TGTGCCAGCAGTTTACCGGGATACGAGCAGTACTTC.

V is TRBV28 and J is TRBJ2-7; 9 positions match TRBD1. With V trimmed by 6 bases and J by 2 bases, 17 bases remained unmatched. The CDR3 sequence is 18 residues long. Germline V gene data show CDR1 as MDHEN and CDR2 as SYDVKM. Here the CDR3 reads CASRMATGGRPVPYEQYF. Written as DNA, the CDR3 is TGTGCCAGCAGGATGGCGACAGGGGGGCGCCCGGTACCCTACGAGCAGTACTTC.

As DNA, the CDR3 is TGCGCCAGCAGCCTGGGAGAAACAGCCTCTGGAAACACCATATATTTT. Amino acid sequence: CASSLGETASGNTIYF. This sequence joins TRBV4-1 and TRBJ1-3, with D hard to call. Germline CDR1 reads MGHRA; CDR2 reads YSYEKL. Trimming removed 4 bases from V and 0 bases from J, with 13 bases in between. The CDR3 extends over 16 amino acids.

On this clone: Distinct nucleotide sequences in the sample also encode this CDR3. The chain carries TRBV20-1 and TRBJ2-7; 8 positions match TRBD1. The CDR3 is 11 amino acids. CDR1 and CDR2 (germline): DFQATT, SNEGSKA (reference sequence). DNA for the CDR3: TGCAGCGGGGACAGGACTTACGAGCAGTACTTC. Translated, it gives CSGDRTYEQYF.

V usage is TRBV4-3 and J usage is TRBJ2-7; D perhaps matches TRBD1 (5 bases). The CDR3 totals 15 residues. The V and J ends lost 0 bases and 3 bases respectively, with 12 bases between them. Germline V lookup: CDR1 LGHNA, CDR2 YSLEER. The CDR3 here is CASSQDQGPSYEQYF. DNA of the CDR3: TGCGCCAGCAGCCAAGATCAGGGCCCGAGCTACGAGCAGTACTTC.

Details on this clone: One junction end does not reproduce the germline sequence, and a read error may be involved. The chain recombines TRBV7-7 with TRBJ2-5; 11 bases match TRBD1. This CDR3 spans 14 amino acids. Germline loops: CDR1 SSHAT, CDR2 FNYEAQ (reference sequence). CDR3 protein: CASSSDRGRETQYF. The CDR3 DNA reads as TGTGCTAGCAGCTCGGACAGGGGGCGAGAGACCCAGTACTTC.

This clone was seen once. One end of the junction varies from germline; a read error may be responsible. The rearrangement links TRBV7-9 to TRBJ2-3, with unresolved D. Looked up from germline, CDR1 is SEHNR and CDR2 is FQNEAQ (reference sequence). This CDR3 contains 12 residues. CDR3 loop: CASSLEPDTQYF. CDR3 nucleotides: TGTGCCAGCAGTTTAGAGCCAGATACGCAGTATTTT.

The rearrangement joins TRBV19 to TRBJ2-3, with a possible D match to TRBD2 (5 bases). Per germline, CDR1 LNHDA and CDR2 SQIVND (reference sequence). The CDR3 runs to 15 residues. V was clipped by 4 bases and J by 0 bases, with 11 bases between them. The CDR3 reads CASSTSGGSTDTQYF. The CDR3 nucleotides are TGTGCCAGTAGTACGTCTGGCGGGAGCACAGATACGCAGTATTTT.

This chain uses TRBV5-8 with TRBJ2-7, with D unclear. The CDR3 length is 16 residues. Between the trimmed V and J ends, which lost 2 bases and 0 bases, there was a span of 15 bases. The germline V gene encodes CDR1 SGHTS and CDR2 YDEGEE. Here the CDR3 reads CASSFNTKLFSYEQYF. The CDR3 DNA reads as TGTGCCAGCAGCTTTAATACGAAACTATTCTCCTACGAGCAGTACTTC.

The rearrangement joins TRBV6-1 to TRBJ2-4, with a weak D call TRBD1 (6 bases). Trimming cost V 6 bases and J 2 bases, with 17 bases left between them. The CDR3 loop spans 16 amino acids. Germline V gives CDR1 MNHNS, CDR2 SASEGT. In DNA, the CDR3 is TGTGCCAGCAGGGAACAGGGTTCGCGTTCCAAAAACATTCAGTACTTC. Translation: CASREQGSRSKNIQYF.

CDR3 bases: TGTGCCAGCAGCTTGCGGCAGGGAAGGTACGAGCAGTACTTC. This codes for CASSLRQGRYEQYF. V and J are TRBV5-4 and TRBJ2-7; possible D gene TRBD1, 5 bases. V lost 1 base, J lost 4 bases, and 12 bases lay in between. Germline-derived CDR1 and CDR2 are SGHNT and YYREEE (reference sequence). The CDR3 runs to 14 residues.

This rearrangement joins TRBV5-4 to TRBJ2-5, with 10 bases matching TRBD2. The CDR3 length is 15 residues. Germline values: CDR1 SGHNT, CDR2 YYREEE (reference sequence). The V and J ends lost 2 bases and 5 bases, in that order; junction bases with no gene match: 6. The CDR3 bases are TGTGCCAGCAGCTTCACAGCGGGAGGGGCGGAGACCCAGTACTTC. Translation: CASSFTAGGAETQYF.

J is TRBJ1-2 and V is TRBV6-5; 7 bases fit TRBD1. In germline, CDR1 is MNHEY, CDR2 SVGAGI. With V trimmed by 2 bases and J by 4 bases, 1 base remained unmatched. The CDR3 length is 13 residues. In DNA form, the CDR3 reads TGTGCCAGCAGTTACGACAGGGCCTATGGCTACACCTTC. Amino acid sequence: CASSYDRAYGYTF.

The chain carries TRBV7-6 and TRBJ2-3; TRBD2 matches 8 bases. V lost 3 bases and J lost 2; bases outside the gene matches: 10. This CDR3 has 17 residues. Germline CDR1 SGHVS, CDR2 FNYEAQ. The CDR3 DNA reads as TGTGCCAGCAGCTTTCCGGTGGGAGCGGGAGCCACAGATACGCAGTATTTT. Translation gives CASSFPVGAGATDTQYF.

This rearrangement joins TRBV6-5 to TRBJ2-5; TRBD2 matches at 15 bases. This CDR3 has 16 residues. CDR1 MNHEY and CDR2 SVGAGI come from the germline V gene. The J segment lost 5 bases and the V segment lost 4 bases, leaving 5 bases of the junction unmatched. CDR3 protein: CASSLTGTSGRETQYF. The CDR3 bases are TGTGCCAGCAGTTTAACCGGGACTAGCGGGAGGGAGACCCAGTACTTC.

CDR3 coding DNA: TGTGCCACCCAGAGGGGTGGGAGGTCCTACAATGAGCAGTTCTTC. It specifies CATQRGGRSYNEQFF. This chain joins TRBV7-8 and TRBJ2-1, with D possibly matching TRBD2 (6 bases). This CDR3 region has 15 residues. The germline V and J ends were trimmed by 10 bases and 1 base, with 17 bases remaining between them. Germline values: CDR1 SGHVS, CDR2 FQNEAQ.

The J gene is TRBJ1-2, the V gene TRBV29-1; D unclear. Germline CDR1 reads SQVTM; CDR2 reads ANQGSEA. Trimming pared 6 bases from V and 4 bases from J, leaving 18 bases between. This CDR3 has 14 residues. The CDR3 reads CSVDLRAEAYGYTF. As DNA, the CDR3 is TGCAGCGTCGATCTGAGGGCAGAGGCCTATGGCTACACCTTC. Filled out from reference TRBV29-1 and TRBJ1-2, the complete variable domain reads SAVISQKPSRDICQRGTSLTIQCQVDSQVTMMFWYRQQPGQSLTLIATANQGSEATYESGFVIDKFPISRPNLTFSTLTVSNMSPEDSSIYLCSVDLRAEAYGYTFGSGTRLTVV.

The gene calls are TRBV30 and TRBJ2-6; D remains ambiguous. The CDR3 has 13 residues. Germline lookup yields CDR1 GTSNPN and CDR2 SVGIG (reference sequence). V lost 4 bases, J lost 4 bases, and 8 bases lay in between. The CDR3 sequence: CAWKLAGANVLTF. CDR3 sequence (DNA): TGTGCCTGGAAATTGGCCGGGGCCAACGTCCTGACTTTC.